Presented here are 3 T cell receptor beta chains from one specimen sequenced in a study of beta chain features in type 1 diabetes. The investigators reverse transcribed all of the isolated RNA, so they sequenced expressed TCRB transcripts. Profiling relied on immunoSEQ multiplex PCR, and the TCRdb table lists in-frame clones only, not all of them. The profile shows some 360,000 clones, around 10% of them singletons. What these receptors recognize is not known. The study, taken as a whole, reports: Patients with Type 1 diabetes showed moderately but significantly shorter TCRB CDR3s in all four CD4+ subsets.

The sequencing input was central memory CD4+ T cells from blood. The receptors were sampled from a man aged 30-40 years with type 1 diabetes.

The J gene is TRBJ1-1, the V gene TRBV19; D ambiguous. Germline V lookup: CDR1 LNHDA, CDR2 SQIVND (reference sequence). This CDR3 spans 16 amino acids. V was shortened by 7 bases and J by 5 bases, with 23 bases between the two germline ends. The CDR3 sequence is CASKDWAPGLGTEAFF. The DNA of the CDR3 is TGTGCCAGTAAAGATTGGGCTCCCGGATTGGGGACTGAAGCTTTCTTT.

V gene TRBV10-3 combines with J gene TRBJ2-4; 9 bases line up with TRBD1. The CDR3 spans 13 residues. V lost 10 bases, J lost 8 bases, and 9 bases stayed unmatched. The germline V gene encodes CDR1 ENHRY and CDR2 SYGVKD. CDR3: CATWDRERYIQYF. The CDR3 DNA reads as TGTGCCACATGGGACAGGGAGAGGTACATTCAGTACTTC.

This chain joins TRBV28 and TRBJ2-7, with TRBD1 matching over 9 bases. The CDR3 consists of 14 residues. Germline assignment: CDR1 MDHEN and CDR2 SYDVKM. After removal of 2 bases from V and 4 bases from J, the junction contained 3 bases not matched to a gene. The CDR3 nucleotides read TGTGCCAGCAGTTTAGCGGACAGGGGTTACGAGCAGTACTTC. This translates into CASSLADRGYEQYF.